These 7 T cell receptor beta chains were all obtained from the same sample, sequenced in a study of beta chain features in type 1 diabetes. The whole isolated RNA underwent reverse transcription, so sequencing captured expressed TCRB transcripts. TCRdb's table, derived via immunoSEQ multiplex PCR, lists solely in-frame clones and lacks some. The repertoire consists of under 400,000 clones, with roughly 12% occurring once and the leading ten covering more than 0.015%. Input material: naive CD4+ T cells from blood. These receptors were obtained from a man aged 18 to 29 in good health.

The gene calls are TRBV18 and TRBJ2-7; D is possibly TRBD1 (6 bases). Germline V gives CDR1 KGHSH, CDR2 LQKENI. V was cut by 0 bases and J by 2 bases, with 11 bases left in between. The CDR3 covers 15 residues. The CDR3, as DNA: TGTGCCAGCTCACCACCGAACAGGGTGGCCTACGAGCAGTACTTC. Its protein is CASSPPNRVAYEQYF.

This chain links TRBV6-5 with TRBJ2-3, with no clear D. V lost 2 bases, J lost 5 bases, and 2 bases lay in between. Per germline, CDR1 MNHEY and CDR2 SVGAGI. The CDR3 has 11 residues. The DNA of the CDR3 is TGTGCCAGCAGTTACCGAGATACGCAGTATTTT. It is translated as CASSYRDTQYF.

The V gene is TRBV6-5, the J gene TRBJ2-7; 8 bases align to TRBD1. Germline-derived CDR1 and CDR2 are MNHEY and SVGAGI. Trimming at V came to 0 bases and at J to 3 bases, leaving 7 bases not matched to a gene. The CDR3 has 16 residues. Here the CDR3 DNA reads TGTGCCAGCAGTTACTCGACCGGGACAGGCTTCTACGAGCAGTACTTC. Translated: CASSYSTGTGFYEQYF.

This CDR3 reads CSAPVSGYTF. The CDR3 region has the DNA TGCAGTGCTCCGGTTAGTGGCTACACCTTC. The chain is built from TRBV20-1 and TRBJ1-2; D unresolved. V lost 5 bases to trimming and J lost 7 bases, with 8 bases between them. There are 10 residues in the CDR3. Germline loops: CDR1 DFQATT, CDR2 SNEGSKA (reference sequence).

The J gene is TRBJ2-7, the V gene TRBV14; tentatively, D is TRBD1 (5 bases). The CDR3 extends over 12 amino acids. V gave up 4 bases and J gave up 2 bases, with 6 bases separating them. Germline V gene sequence: CDR1 SGHDN, CDR2 FVKESK. CDR3 DNA sequence: TGTGCCAGCAGCCCACAGGCCTACGAGCAGTACTTC. This encodes CASSPQAYEQYF. Full variable domain (outside the CDR3, taken from reference TRBV14 and TRBJ2-7): EAGVTQFPSHSVIEKGQTVTLRCDPISGHDNLYWYRRVMGKEIKFLLHFVKESKQDESGMPNNRFLAERTGGTYSTLKVQPAELEDSGVYFCASSPQAYEQYFGPGTRLTVT.

This clone appeared a few times. This chain joins TRBV11-2 and TRBJ1-1, with D uncertain. This CDR3 is 13 amino acids long. Germline V gene sequence: CDR1 SGHAT, CDR2 FQNNGV. Trimming removed 5 bases from V and 1 base from J, with 8 bases in between. The CDR3 region is CASSEDTNTEAFF. Written as DNA, the CDR3 is TGTGCCAGCAGCGAGGATACGAACACTGAAGCTTTCTTT. Full variable domain (rest looked up from reference TRBV11-2 and TRBJ1-1): EAGVAQSPRYKIIEKRQSVAFWCNPISGHATLYWYQQILGQGPKLLIQFQNNGVVDDSQLPKDRFSAERLKGVDSTLKIQPAKLEDSAVYLCASSEDTNTEAFFGQGTRLTVV.

This clone appeared a few times. The chain couples TRBV29-1 to TRBJ1-1; 9 bases are shared with TRBD1. Trimming took 7 bases from V and 1 from J; bases not matched to a gene: 7. CDR1 and CDR2 (germline): SQVTM, ANQGSEA. The CDR3 runs to 14 residues. The CDR3 DNA follows: TGCAGCGCAAATCGACAGGGGGGGAACACTGAAGCTTTCTTT. It encodes CSANRQGGNTEAFF.